This T cell receptor beta chain came from a study of vaccination and CD4 T cells after COVID-19. Study at large: Six males and four females, two Hispanic, made up the convalescents. Researchers treated control cultures with a CEFX pool, an HIV-1 Nef pool, or no peptide.

Sequencing of DNA taken from cultured CD4+ T cells relied on the Oncomine TCR Beta short-read assay. Researchers extracted genomic DNA from CD4+ T cells that had been cultured. TCRdb reprocessed the PCR reads via MiXCR and lists one record per CDR3 protein. Found here are about 18,000 distinct CDR3 sequences, approximately 50% of them singletons; the top ten hold around 18%. Treatment here: approximately 9-day PBMC culture with coronavirus spike peptide pools or control peptides (ViraFEST assay). The CDR3 is 14 residues long. Trimming removed 3 bases from V and 4 bases from J, with 12 bases in between. CDR1 is LNHDA and CDR2 is SQIVND in the germline V gene (reference sequence). This clonotype was recorded a few times. The antigen is not known.

The input for sequencing was CD4+ T cells from blood, cultured in vitro, taken before SARS-CoV-2 vaccination. The receptor's source is a human donor who received a COVID-19 vaccine. This chain connects TRBV19 to TRBJ2-5, with TRBD2 as a possible D gene (6 bases). The CDR3 DNA sequence: TGTGCCAGTAGTATCGGGGGTAGGGGAGAGACCCAGTACTTC. Translated: CASSIGGRGETQYF.